This T cell receptor (beta chain) was sequenced during a study of ipilimumab plus nivolumab after autologous stem cell transplantation. Background on the study: Patients received a median of about five ipilimumab and roughly eight nivolumab doses. The DLBCL cohort had primary refractory and relapsed disease, with 18-month progression-free survival of about 86% and 29%.

This CDR3 spans 11 amino acids. Trimming removed 7 bases from V and 5 bases from J, with 8 bases in between. CDR1 and CDR2 (germline): MNHNS, SASEGT. Profiling relied on immunoSEQ multiplex PCR, and the TCRdb table lists in-frame clones only, not all of them. In the table there are some 25,000 clones, roughly 86% of which are singletons. Ipilimumab, 1 mg/kg, started 14 to 28 days after autologous transplant. This TCR came from a male donor with diffuse large B-cell lymphoma. The V call is TRBV6-1, the J call TRBJ1-2, with D hard to call. Source: PBMCs, taken in a trial of ipilimumab plus nivolumab as post-transplant consolidation. CDR3: CASMGSYGYTF. The CDR3 DNA is TGTGCCAGCATGGGATCTTATGGCTACACCTTC.